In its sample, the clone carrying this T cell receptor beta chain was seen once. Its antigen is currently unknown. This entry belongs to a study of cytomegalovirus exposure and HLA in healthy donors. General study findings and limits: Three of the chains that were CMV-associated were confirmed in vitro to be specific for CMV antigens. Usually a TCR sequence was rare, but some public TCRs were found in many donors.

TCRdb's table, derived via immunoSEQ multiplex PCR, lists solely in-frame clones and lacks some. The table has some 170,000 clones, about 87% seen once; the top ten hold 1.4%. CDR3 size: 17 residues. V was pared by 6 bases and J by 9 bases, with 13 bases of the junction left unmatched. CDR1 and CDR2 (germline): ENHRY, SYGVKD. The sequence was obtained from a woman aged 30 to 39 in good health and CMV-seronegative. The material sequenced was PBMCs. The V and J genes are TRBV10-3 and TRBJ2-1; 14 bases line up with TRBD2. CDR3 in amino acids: CAISRPGLAGGRGEQFF. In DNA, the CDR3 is TGTGCCATCAGCCGACCAGGACTAGCGGGGGGCCGTGGTGAGCAGTTCTTC.